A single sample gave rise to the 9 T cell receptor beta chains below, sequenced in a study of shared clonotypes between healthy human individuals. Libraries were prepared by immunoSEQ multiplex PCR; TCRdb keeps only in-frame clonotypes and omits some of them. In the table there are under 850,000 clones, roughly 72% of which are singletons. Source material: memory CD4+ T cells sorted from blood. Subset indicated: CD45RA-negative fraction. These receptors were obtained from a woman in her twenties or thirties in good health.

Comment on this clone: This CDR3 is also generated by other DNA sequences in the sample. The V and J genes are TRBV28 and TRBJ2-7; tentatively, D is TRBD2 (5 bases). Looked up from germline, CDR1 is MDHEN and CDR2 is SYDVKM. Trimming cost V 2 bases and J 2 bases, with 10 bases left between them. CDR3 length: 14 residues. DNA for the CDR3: TGTGCCAGCAGTTTAGGAGGCCGAACCTACGAGCAGTACTTC. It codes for CASSLGGRTYEQYF. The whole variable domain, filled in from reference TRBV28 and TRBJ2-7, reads DVKVTQSSRYLVKRTGEKVFLECVQDMDHENMFWYRQDPGLGLRLIYFSYDVKMKEKGDIPEGYSVSREKKERFSLILESASTNQTSMYLCASSLGGRTYEQYFGPGTRLTVT.

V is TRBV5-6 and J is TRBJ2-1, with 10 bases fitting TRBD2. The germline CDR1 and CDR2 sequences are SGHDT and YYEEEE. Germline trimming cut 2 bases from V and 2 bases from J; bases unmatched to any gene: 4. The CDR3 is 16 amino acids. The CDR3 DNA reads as TGTGCCAGCAGCTTCCGGACTAGCGGAACCTACAATGAGCAGTTCTTC. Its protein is CASSFRTSGTYNEQFF.

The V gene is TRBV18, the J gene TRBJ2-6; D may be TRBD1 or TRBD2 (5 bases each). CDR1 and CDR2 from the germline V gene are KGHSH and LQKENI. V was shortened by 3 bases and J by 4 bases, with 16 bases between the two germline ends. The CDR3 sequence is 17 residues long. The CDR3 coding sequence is TGTGCCAGCTCACCGTCGTTTGGGGGTTCCGGGGCCAACGTCCTGACTTTC. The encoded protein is CASSPSFGGSGANVLTF. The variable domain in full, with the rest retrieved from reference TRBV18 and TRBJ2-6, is NAGVMQNPRHLVRRRGQEARLRCSPMKGHSHVYWYRQLPEEGLKFMVYLQKENIIDESGMPKERFSAEFPKEGPSILRIQQVVRGDSAAYFCASSPSFGGSGANVLTFGAGSRLTVL.

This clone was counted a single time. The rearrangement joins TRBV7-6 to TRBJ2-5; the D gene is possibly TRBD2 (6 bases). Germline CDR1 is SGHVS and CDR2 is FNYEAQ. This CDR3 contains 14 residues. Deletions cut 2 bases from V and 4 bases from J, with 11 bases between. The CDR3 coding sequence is TGTGCCAGCAGCTTAATAGTGGGAGGAGAGACCCAGTACTTC. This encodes CASSLIVGGETQYF.

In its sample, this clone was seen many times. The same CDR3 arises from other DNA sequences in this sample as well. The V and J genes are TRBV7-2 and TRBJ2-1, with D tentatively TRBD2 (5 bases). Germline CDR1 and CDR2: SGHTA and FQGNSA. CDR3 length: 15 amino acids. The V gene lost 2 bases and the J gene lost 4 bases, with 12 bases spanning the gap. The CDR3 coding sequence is TGTGCCAGCAGCTTATCGAGCGGCCTATACAATGAGCAGTTCTTC. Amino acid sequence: CASSLSSGLYNEQFF.

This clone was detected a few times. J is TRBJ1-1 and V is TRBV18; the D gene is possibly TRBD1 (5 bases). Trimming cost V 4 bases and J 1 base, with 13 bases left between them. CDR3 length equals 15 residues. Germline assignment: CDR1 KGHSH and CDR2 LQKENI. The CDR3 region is CASSRGVGSNTEAFF. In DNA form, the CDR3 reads TGTGCCAGCTCACGGGGCGTCGGCTCGAACACTGAAGCTTTCTTT. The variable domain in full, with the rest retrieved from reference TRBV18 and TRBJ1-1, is NAGVMQNPRHLVRRRGQEARLRCSPMKGHSHVYWYRQLPEEGLKFMVYLQKENIIDESGMPKERFSAEFPKEGPSILRIQQVVRGDSAAYFCASSRGVGSNTEAFFGQGTRLTVV.

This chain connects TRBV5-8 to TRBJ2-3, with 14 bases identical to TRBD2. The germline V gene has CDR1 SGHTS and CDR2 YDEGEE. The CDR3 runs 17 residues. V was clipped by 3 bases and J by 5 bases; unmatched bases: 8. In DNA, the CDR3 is TGTGCCAGCAGCTCCGTCCCGGGACTAGCGGGAGAAGATACGCAGTATTTT. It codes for CASSSVPGLAGEDTQYF.

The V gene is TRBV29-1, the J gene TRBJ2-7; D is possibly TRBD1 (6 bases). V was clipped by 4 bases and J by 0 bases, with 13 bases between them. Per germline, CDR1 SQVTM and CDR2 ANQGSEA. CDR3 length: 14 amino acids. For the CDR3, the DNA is TGCAGCGTTGGGGGACAAATGGACTCCTACGAGCAGTACTTC. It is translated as CSVGGQMDSYEQYF.

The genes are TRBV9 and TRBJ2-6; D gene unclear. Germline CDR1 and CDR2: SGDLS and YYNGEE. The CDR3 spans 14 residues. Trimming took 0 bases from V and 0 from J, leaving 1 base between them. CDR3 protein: CASSVDSGANVLTF. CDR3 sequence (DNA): TGTGCCAGCAGCGTAGACTCTGGGGCCAACGTCCTGACTTTC.